In its sample, the clone carrying this T cell receptor (beta chain) was seen a few times. This record comes from a study of identical twins. TCRdb reprocessed the 5' RACE reads via MiXCR and lists one record per CDR3 protein. The data hold approximately 620,000 distinct CDR3 sequences, with around 8.3% observed a single time. This CDR3 region has 16 residues. Germline lookup yields CDR1 LGHDT and CDR2 YNNKEL (reference sequence). V dropped 4 bases and J dropped 5; count of bases not matched to a gene: 8. This same sample was also taken into another study, of yellow fever vaccine responses in identical twins.

V usage is TRBV3-1 and J usage is TRBJ2-3; 11 bases agree with TRBD1. Sequencing input: PBMCs. The receptor was isolated from a woman between 18 and 29 years old in good health. The CDR3 DNA sequence: TGTGCCAGCAGCCTGCGGACAGGGGGCAAGGTAGATACGCAGTATTTT. This encodes CASSLRTGGKVDTQYF.